Listed below are T cell receptor beta chains from one sample, sequenced in a study of T cell repertoires in cytomegalovirus infection. TCRdb reprocessed the reads with MiXCR, giving one entry per CDR3 protein. This sample carries about 76,000 distinct CDR3 sequences, roughly 3.7% of them seen once, and the ten largest clones take 3.5% to 5%. The specimen was PBMCs. The source is a human donor in good health (CMV status not recorded). Some clones in this sample may be carry-over from other donors' samples. Both conserved end residues are part of each CDR3. The D gene is left open where the match is weak. Some rows mark clone size as missing; the rest say once, few, many or name a class of expanded clone.

d_gene: -; j_gene: TRBJ2-3; v_gene: TRBV28; abundance: many; CDR3aa: CASSSNMVTQIGTDTQYF; CDR3nt: TGTGCCAGCAGTTCCAATATGGTCACCCAAATTGGCACAGATACGCAGTATTTT
d_gene: TRBD1; j_gene: TRBJ2-1; v_gene: TRBV19; abundance: many; CDR3aa: CASSGTVYNEQFF; CDR3nt: TGTGCCAGTAGCGGGACAGTATACAATGAGCAGTTCTTC
d_gene: TRBD1; j_gene: TRBJ1-5; v_gene: TRBV2; abundance: many; CDR3aa: CASSEDREQPQHF; CDR3nt: TGTGCCAGCAGTGAGGACAGGGAGCAGCCCCAGCATTTT
d_gene: -; j_gene: TRBJ2-1; v_gene: TRBV7-4; abundance: many; CDR3aa: CASSLVERGDEQFF; CDR3nt: TGTGCCAGCAGCTTAGTAGAAAGAGGAGATGAGCAGTTCTTC
d_gene: TRBD1; j_gene: TRBJ1-5; v_gene: TRBV6-2/TRBV6-3; abundance: many; CDR3aa: CASSSRGGEDQPQHF; CDR3nt: TGTGCCAGCAGTTCGAGAGGGGGCGAAGATCAGCCCCAGCATTTT
d_gene: -; j_gene: TRBJ1-1; v_gene: TRBV7-2; abundance: many; CDR3aa: CASSLVEGSNTEAFF; CDR3nt: TGTGCCAGCAGCTTAGTTGAGGGTTCGAACACTGAAGCTTTCTTT
d_gene: -; j_gene: TRBJ1-1; v_gene: TRBV10-2; abundance: many; CDR3aa: CASRNRQSYTEAFF; CDR3nt: TGCGCCAGCAGGAATCGGCAGTCATACACTGAAGCTTTCTTT
d_gene: -; j_gene: TRBJ1-1; v_gene: TRBV7-2; abundance: medium-sized; CDR3aa: CASSFTQTNTEAFF; CDR3nt: TGTGCCAGCAGCTTCACGCAGACGAACACTGAAGCTTTCTTT
d_gene: TRBD1; j_gene: TRBJ1-1; v_gene: TRBV20-1; abundance: many; CDR3aa: CSASFLDRDTEAFF; CDR3nt: TGCAGTGCGTCGTTCTTGGACAGGGACACTGAAGCTTTCTTT
d_gene: -; j_gene: TRBJ1-2; v_gene: TRBV12-3/TRBV12-4; abundance: many; CDR3aa: CASSPPGGNYYGYTF; CDR3nt: TGTGCCAGCAGCCCACCGGGGGGTAACTACTATGGCTACACCTTC
d_gene: -; j_gene: TRBJ1-5; v_gene: TRBV6-1; abundance: many; CDR3aa: CASRTAGSNQPQHF; CDR3nt: TGTGCCAGCAGAACCGCGGGGAGCAATCAGCCCCAGCATTTT
d_gene: -; j_gene: TRBJ1-1; v_gene: TRBV20-1; abundance: few; CDR3aa: CSARVGALGTEAFF; CDR3nt: TGCAGTGCTAGAGTAGGGGCGCTGGGGACTGAAGCTTTCTTT
d_gene: -; j_gene: TRBJ2-5; v_gene: TRBV11-2; abundance: many; CDR3aa: CASSLDRDGPRTQYF; CDR3nt: TGTGCCAGCAGCTTAGATCGGGACGGCCCCAGGACCCAGTACTTC
d_gene: TRBD1; j_gene: TRBJ1-5; v_gene: TRBV19; abundance: many; CDR3aa: CASSTNRGSGQPQHF; CDR3nt: TGTGCCAGTAGTACCAACAGGGGGTCCGGTCAGCCCCAGCATTTT
d_gene: TRBD1; j_gene: TRBJ2-1; v_gene: TRBV12-3/TRBV12-4; abundance: many; CDR3aa: CASSGTDTYNEQFF; CDR3nt: TGTGCCAGCAGTGGGACAGACACCTACAATGAGCAGTTCTTC
d_gene: -; j_gene: TRBJ1-1; v_gene: TRBV11-3; abundance: many; CDR3aa: CASSLDGKGTEAFF; CDR3nt: TGTGCCAGCAGCTTAGATGGAAAGGGCACTGAAGCTTTCTTT
d_gene: -; j_gene: TRBJ2-7; v_gene: TRBV5-1; abundance: many; CDR3aa: CASSLSAGTYEQYF; CDR3nt: TGCGCCAGCAGCTTGTCCGCCGGCACCTACGAGCAGTACTTC
d_gene: TRBD1; j_gene: TRBJ1-1; v_gene: TRBV7-2; abundance: many; CDR3aa: CASSGRTGALLNTEAFF; CDR3nt: TGTGCCAGCAGCGGGCGGACAGGGGCCCTTCTGAACACTGAAGCTTTCTTT
d_gene: -; j_gene: TRBJ2-3; v_gene: TRBV18; abundance: many; CDR3aa: CASSPPWADTQYF; CDR3nt: TGTGCCAGCTCACCTCCATGGGCAGATACGCAGTATTTT
d_gene: -; j_gene: TRBJ1-5; v_gene: TRBV28; abundance: -; CDR3aa: CASSLSGEPQHF; CDR3nt: TGTGCCAGCAGTTTATCGGGGGAGCCCCAGCATTTT
d_gene: TRBD2; j_gene: TRBJ2-1; v_gene: TRBV19; abundance: many; CDR3aa: CASSISGGAYEQFF; CDR3nt: TGTGCCAGTAGTATTAGCGGGGGGGCCTATGAGCAGTTCTTC
d_gene: -; j_gene: TRBJ2-3; v_gene: TRBV28; abundance: many; CDR3aa: CASTPRGAPSTDTQYF; CDR3nt: TGTGCCAGCACTCCGAGGGGGGCACCCAGCACAGATACGCAGTATTTT
d_gene: -; j_gene: TRBJ2-1; v_gene: TRBV27; abundance: -; CDR3aa: CASSSRGDGGRRNEQFF; CDR3nt: TGTGCCAGCAGTTCCCGAGGGGATGGGGGGCGAAGGAATGAGCAGTTCTTC
d_gene: -; j_gene: TRBJ1-1; v_gene: TRBV7-6; abundance: many; CDR3aa: CASRTRRNTEAFF; CDR3nt: TGTGCCAGCAGGACTAGGCGGAACACTGAAGCTTTCTTT
d_gene: TRBD1; j_gene: TRBJ1-4; v_gene: TRBV7-9; abundance: many; CDR3aa: CASSDRGQGSNEKLFF; CDR3nt: TGTGCCAGCAGCGACCGCGGACAGGGTTCCAATGAAAAACTGTTTTTT
d_gene: TRBD1; j_gene: TRBJ2-7; v_gene: TRBV5-5; abundance: many; CDR3aa: CASSFSWDSLYEQYF; CDR3nt: TGTGCCAGCAGCTTTAGCTGGGACAGCCTCTACGAGCAGTACTTC
d_gene: -; j_gene: TRBJ1-1; v_gene: TRBV20-1; abundance: many; CDR3aa: CSGQLGTEAFF; CDR3nt: TGCTCAGGACAGTTGGGGACTGAAGCTTTCTTT
d_gene: -; j_gene: TRBJ1-6; v_gene: TRBV28; abundance: many; CDR3aa: CASSAGNYNSPLHF; CDR3nt: TGTGCCAGCAGTGCCGGGAACTATAATTCACCCCTCCACTTT
d_gene: -; j_gene: TRBJ1-1; v_gene: TRBV7-2; abundance: many; CDR3aa: CASSQVGGGTEAFF; CDR3nt: TGTGCCAGCAGCCAGGTGGGGGGGGGAACTGAAGCTTTCTTT
d_gene: -; j_gene: TRBJ1-2; v_gene: TRBV19; abundance: many; CDR3aa: CATSGGAHNQNYGYTF; CDR3nt: TGTGCCACCTCCGGCGGGGCTCATAACCAGAACTATGGCTACACCTTC
d_gene: -; j_gene: TRBJ1-1; v_gene: TRBV30; abundance: many; CDR3aa: CAWSDGRKNTEAFF; CDR3nt: TGTGCCTGGAGTGACGGACGAAAGAACACTGAAGCTTTCTTT
d_gene: -; j_gene: TRBJ2-5; v_gene: TRBV19; abundance: many; CDR3aa: CASSIRGQRQETQYF; CDR3nt: TGTGCCAGTAGTATAAGGGGTCAGAGACAAGAGACCCAGTACTTC
d_gene: -; j_gene: TRBJ1-5; v_gene: TRBV7-9; abundance: many; CDR3aa: CASSSEGWNQPQHF; CDR3nt: TGTGCCAGCAGCTCCGAGGGTTGGAATCAGCCCCAGCATTTT
d_gene: -; j_gene: TRBJ2-3; v_gene: TRBV7-9; abundance: many; CDR3aa: CASRTGTTSTDTQYF; CDR3nt: TGTGCCAGCAGAACCGGGACAACTAGCACAGATACGCAGTATTTT
d_gene: -; j_gene: TRBJ2-5; v_gene: TRBV7-6; abundance: many; CDR3aa: CASSPRPQETQYF; CDR3nt: TGTGCCAGCAGCCCCCGACCCCAAGAGACCCAGTACTTC
d_gene: TRBD1; j_gene: TRBJ1-2; v_gene: TRBV27; abundance: many; CDR3aa: CASSFQGQANGYTF; CDR3nt: TGTGCCAGCAGTTTCCAAGGACAGGCCAATGGCTACACCTTC
d_gene: -; j_gene: TRBJ2-6; v_gene: TRBV6-6; abundance: many; CDR3aa: CASSYSEGLWANVLTF; CDR3nt: TGTGCCAGCAGTTACTCGGAGGGTTTATGGGCCAACGTCCTGACTTTC
d_gene: -; j_gene: TRBJ2-7; v_gene: TRBV7-2; abundance: many; CDR3aa: CASRRSAYEQYF; CDR3nt: TGTGCCAGCCGCAGGTCAGCCTACGAGCAGTACTTC
d_gene: -; j_gene: TRBJ2-7; v_gene: TRBV28; abundance: many; CDR3aa: CASSRYEQYF; CDR3nt: TGTGCCAGCAGTCGCTACGAGCAGTACTTC
d_gene: -; j_gene: TRBJ1-1; v_gene: TRBV11-2; abundance: many; CDR3aa: CASSSGREVNTEAFF; CDR3nt: TGTGCCAGCAGTTCCGGCCGGGAGGTGAACACTGAAGCTTTCTTT
d_gene: -; j_gene: TRBJ1-1; v_gene: TRBV28; abundance: many; CDR3aa: CASIWGGGRGNTEAFF; CDR3nt: TGTGCCAGCATTTGGGGGGGGGGCCGGGGGAACACTGAAGCTTTCTTT
d_gene: TRBD1; j_gene: TRBJ2-1; v_gene: TRBV11-2; abundance: many; CDR3aa: CASSLDPYRGPHSSSYNEQFF; CDR3nt: TGTGCCAGCAGCTTAGATCCCTACAGGGGTCCCCATAGTAGCTCCTACAATGAGCAGTTCTTC
d_gene: TRBD2; j_gene: TRBJ2-3; v_gene: TRBV6-4; abundance: many; CDR3aa: CASSDAGGTDTQYF; CDR3nt: TGTGCCAGCAGTGACGCGGGGGGCACAGATACGCAGTATTTT
d_gene: TRBD1; j_gene: TRBJ1-1; v_gene: TRBV12-3/TRBV12-4; abundance: many; CDR3aa: CASSFRTGGNTEAFF; CDR3nt: TGTGCCAGCAGTTTTCGTACAGGGGGGAACACTGAAGCTTTCTTT
d_gene: TRBD1; j_gene: TRBJ1-5; v_gene: TRBV6-2/TRBV6-3; abundance: many; CDR3aa: CASSYSDRGGYDQPQHF; CDR3nt: TGTGCCAGCAGTTACTCCGACAGGGGTGGGTACGATCAGCCCCAGCATTTT
d_gene: -; j_gene: TRBJ1-1; v_gene: TRBV5-4; abundance: many; CDR3aa: CASSNGQNTEAFF; CDR3nt: TGTGCCAGCAGCAACGGACAGAACACTGAAGCTTTCTTT
d_gene: -; j_gene: TRBJ2-7; v_gene: TRBV27; abundance: many; CDR3aa: CASSLSTPGEQYF; CDR3nt: TGTGCCAGCAGTTTATCGACACCTGGCGAGCAGTACTTC
d_gene: -; j_gene: TRBJ1-1; v_gene: TRBV7-2; abundance: -; CDR3aa: CASSLTGMNTEDFF; CDR3nt: TGTGCCAGCAGCTTAACAGGAATGAACACTGAAGATTTCTTT
d_gene: -; j_gene: TRBJ1-5; v_gene: TRBV28; abundance: many; CDR3aa: CASSSSGPGYSQPQHF; CDR3nt: TGTGCCAGCAGCTCAAGTGGGCCAGGGTATAGTCAGCCCCAGCATTTT
d_gene: -; j_gene: TRBJ1-4; v_gene: TRBV28; abundance: many; CDR3aa: CASSILRKKLFF; CDR3nt: TGTGCCAGCAGTATCCTAAGGAAAAAACTGTTTTTT
d_gene: -; j_gene: TRBJ2-5; v_gene: TRBV7-4; abundance: many; CDR3aa: CATDMGSEETQYF; CDR3nt: TGTGCCACCGATATGGGCAGTGAAGAGACCCAGTACTTC
d_gene: -; j_gene: TRBJ2-5; v_gene: TRBV6-2/TRBV6-3; abundance: -; CDR3aa: CASSYGWGQETQYF; CDR3nt: TGTGCCAGCAGTTACGGCTGGGGCCAAGAGACCCAGTACTTC